The present TCR beta chain was sequenced within a study of T-cell reconstitution after alpha-beta-depleted transplantation in children. The library targeted TCRbeta and was prepared with unique molecular identifiers. TCRdb ran MiXCR on the PCR reads and lists one entry per CDR3 protein. The table has about 600,000 distinct CDR3 sequences, 23% seen once; the top ten hold 11% to 15%. This clonotype was detected only a few times. What it recognizes is unknown. General study findings and limits: Diversity of TCRbeta at day 60 was high in some patients, arising from surviving recipient T cells and thymic progenitors.

The CDR3 sequence is 15 residues long. V lost 4 bases, J lost 3 bases, and 16 bases lay in between. The germline gives CDR1 SGDLS, CDR2 YYNGEE. J is TRBJ1-2 and V is TRBV9, with D unclear. The source material was PBMCs, mostly from graft donor cells, sampled 360 days after TCRalphabeta/CD19-depleted stem cell transplant. This sequence originates from a boy in the first two years of life who had a stem cell transplant for acute myeloid leukemia, so the T cells may come from the graft donor. CDR3 residues: CASSIRGSPDYGYTF. CDR3 bases: TGTGCCAGCAGCATTCGCGGCTCCCCGGACTATGGCTACACCTTC.